A single sample is the source of the 32 T cell receptor beta chains below, sequenced in a study of T cell changes during pregnancy in multiple sclerosis. TCRdb's copy holds only in-frame clones and misses some; the assay was immunoSEQ multiplex PCR. The table shows some 74,000 clones, with over 80% occurring only once. The specimen comprised peripheral blood, sampled before pregnancy. The receptors here all came from a female donor with multiple sclerosis, enrolled in a pregnancy study.

CDR3 sequence (DNA): TGTGCCAGCAGTCGGGGAGGGAATCAGCCCCAGCATTTT. This sequence encodes CASSRGGNQPQHF. The rearrangement links TRBV6-6 to TRBJ1-5; no clear D gene. The CDR3 consists of 13 residues. Germline values: CDR1 MNHNY, CDR2 SVGAGI (reference sequence). The V end was cut by 5 bases, the J end by 4 bases, with 9 bases between.

This clone was seen once. The rearrangement uses TRBV19 and TRBJ1-2; 8 bases are a match to TRBD1. The V and J ends lost 5 bases and 5 bases, in that order; junction bases with no gene match: 13. Looked up from germline, CDR1 is LNHDA and CDR2 is SQIVND (reference sequence). The length of the CDR3 is 16 residues. CDR3 bases: TGTGCCAGTAGTTACCCCCGGGGGACAGGCGGTTATGGCTACACCTTC. Protein: CASSYPRGTGGYGYTF.

The V call is TRBV4-1, the J call TRBJ1-3; perhaps TRBD1 as D (5 bases). Germline V gene sequence: CDR1 MGHRA, CDR2 YSYEKL. V lost 0 bases and J 0 bases, leaving 15 bases between the germline ends. The CDR3 contains 18 residues. The CDR3 loop reads CASSQEGTGASSGNTIYF. The CDR3 DNA reads as TGCGCCAGCAGCCAAGAGGGAACAGGAGCCAGCTCTGGAAACACCATATATTTT.

The V call is TRBV19, the J call TRBJ1-1; 8 bases agree with TRBD1. Trimming at V came to 6 bases and at J to 3 bases, leaving 9 bases not matched to a gene. The CDR3 sequence is 15 residues long. CDR1 and CDR2 from the germline V gene are LNHDA and SQIVND (reference sequence). In nucleotides, the CDR3 is TGTGCCAGTAGACCAGGGGGCGGTCGGGACACTGAAGCTTTCTTT. Its translation is CASRPGGGRDTEAFF. Full variable domain (rest looked up from reference TRBV19 and TRBJ1-1): DGGITQSPKYLFRKEGQNVTLSCEQNLNHDAMYWYRQDPGQGLRLIYYSQIVNDFQKGDIAEGYSVSREKKESFPLTVTSAQKNPTAFYLCASRPGGGRDTEAFFGQGTRLTVV.

This clone occurred a few times. The V and J genes are TRBV28 and TRBJ1-1; D uncertain. The CDR3 extends over 13 amino acids. Trimming shortened V by 1 base and J by 6 bases, and 9 bases separated the two germline ends. Germline V lookup: CDR1 MDHEN, CDR2 SYDVKM. CDR3 in amino acids: CASSLLPSAEAFF. The CDR3 DNA is TGTGCCAGCAGTTTATTGCCGAGCGCTGAAGCTTTCTTT. Together with reference TRBV28 and TRBJ1-1, the CDR3 gives the full variable domain: DVKVTQSSRYLVKRTGEKVFLECVQDMDHENMFWYRQDPGLGLRLIYFSYDVKMKEKGDIPEGYSVSREKKERFSLILESASTNQTSMYLCASSLLPSAEAFFGQGTRLTVV.

V usage is TRBV7-2 and J usage is TRBJ2-5; D is uncertain. This CDR3 is 12 amino acids long. The ends were cut back, 4 bases at V and 1 base at J, with 4 bases in the middle. Germline values: CDR1 SGHTA, CDR2 FQGNSA. CDR3 in amino acids: CASSSLQETQYF. The CDR3 DNA sequence: TGTGCCAGCAGCTCCCTCCAAGAGACCCAGTACTTC.

The gene calls are TRBV4-3 and TRBJ2-2; 10 bases are shared with TRBD2. This CDR3 spans 18 amino acids. J was trimmed by 6 bases and V by 0 bases; bases with no gene match: 10. Germline lookup yields CDR1 LGHNA and CDR2 YSLEER. The CDR3 DNA reads as TGCGCCAGCAGCCAAGATAGTGGCCTAGCGGGAGTCGCCGGGGAGCTGTTTTTT. Amino acids: CASSQDSGLAGVAGELFF.

V gene TRBV7-9 combines with J gene TRBJ2-1; D is unresolved. Deletions cut 8 bases from V and 0 bases from J, with 17 bases between. This CDR3 is built from 16 residues. CDR1 SEHNR and CDR2 FQNEAQ come from the germline V gene (reference sequence). CDR3 region: CASAHYLLSSYNEQFF. The CDR3 region has the DNA TGTGCCAGCGCCCACTACCTCCTTAGCTCCTACAATGAGCAGTTCTTC.

This chain links TRBV18 with TRBJ2-3, with a possible D match to TRBD2 (6 bases). V was cut by 5 bases and J by 2 bases, with 17 bases left in between. Germline CDR1 KGHSH, CDR2 LQKENI. This CDR3 region has 16 residues. CDR3 in DNA: TGTGCCAGCTCAGACATCCGGGACTGGTACACAGATACGCAGTATTTT. This codes for CASSDIRDWYTDTQYF.

In nucleotides, the CDR3 is TGTGCCAGTTGGGGTGGGACTCGAGAAAAACTGTTTTTT. This codes for CASWGGTREKLFF. V and J are TRBV19 and TRBJ1-4; possibly TRBD1 for D (5 bases). V lost 8 bases and J lost 8, with 15 bases in between. The CDR3 length is 13 residues. Germline CDR1 LNHDA, CDR2 SQIVND (reference sequence). The full variable domain, with the rest looked up from reference TRBV19 and TRBJ1-4, is DGGITQSPKYLFRKEGQNVTLSCEQNLNHDAMYWYRQDPGQGLRLIYYSQIVNDFQKGDIAEGYSVSREKKESFPLTVTSAQKNPTAFYLCASWGGTREKLFFGSGTQLSVL.

This clone occurred a few times. The chain links TRBV5-8 to TRBJ1-1, with no clear D. Trimming stripped 0 bases from V and 1 base from J, with 4 bases between. The CDR3 contains 13 residues. The germline gives CDR1 SGHTS, CDR2 YDEGEE. CDR3 sequence (DNA): TGTGCCAGCAGCTTGGCCAGGAACACTGAAGCTTTCTTT. Translation: CASSLARNTEAFF. Full variable domain (rest looked up from reference TRBV5-8 and TRBJ1-1): EAGVTQSPTHLIKTRGQQATLRCSPISGHTSVYWYQQALGLGLQFLLWYDEGEERNRGNFPPRFSGRQFPNYSSELNVNALELEDSALYLCASSLARNTEAFFGQGTRLTVV.

The V call is TRBV30, the J call TRBJ1-1, with D tentatively TRBD1 (5 bases). The V gene lost 5 bases and the J gene lost 2 bases, with 15 bases spanning the gap. Germline values: CDR1 GTSNPN, CDR2 SVGIG (reference sequence). The CDR3 loop spans 14 amino acids. CDR3 sequence reads: CAWDPGLRNTEAFF. DNA for the CDR3: TGTGCCTGGGACCCGGGACTCAGAAACACTGAAGCTTTCTTT.

The chain joins TRBV27 to TRBJ1-2, with 10 bases lining up with TRBD1. The J segment lost 1 base and the V segment lost 5 bases, leaving 10 bases of the junction unmatched. Germline CDR1 reads MNHEY; CDR2 reads SMNVEV (reference sequence). This CDR3 region has 17 residues. The CDR3 region is CASSRGDRGISNYGYTF. The CDR3 DNA sequence: TGTGCCAGCAGTCGAGGGGACAGGGGAATAAGTAACTATGGCTACACCTTC.

V and J are TRBV6-5 and TRBJ2-2, with D perhaps matching TRBD1 (5 bases). CDR1 MNHEY and CDR2 SVGAGI come from the germline V gene. The CDR3 has 15 amino acids. V shed 0 bases and J shed 6 bases, with 11 bases lying between them. CDR3 sequence: CASSYSGQSPGELFF. The CDR3 DNA follows: TGTGCCAGCAGTTACTCGGGGCAGTCACCCGGGGAGCTGTTTTTT.

In DNA form, the CDR3 reads TGTGCCGGACGCCGGGGGATGAACACTGAAGCTTTCTTT. Amino acid sequence: CAGRRGMNTEAFF. J is TRBJ1-1 and V is TRBV18; TRBD1 is a possible D gene (5 bases). Germline V gene lookup returns CDR1 KGHSH and CDR2 LQKENI. The germline V and J ends were trimmed by 11 bases and 0 bases, with 13 bases remaining between them. The CDR3 runs 13 residues.

The chain links TRBV4-3 to TRBJ1-2; D unresolved. This CDR3 is built from 14 residues. CDR1 is LGHNA and CDR2 is YSLEER in the germline V gene. V dropped 0 bases and J dropped 5 bases, with 10 bases sitting between them. Here the CDR3 reads CASSQDGGTYGYTF. The CDR3 DNA sequence: TGCGCCAGCAGCCAAGACGGCGGAACGTATGGCTACACCTTC.

V usage is TRBV30 and J usage is TRBJ1-3; tentatively, D is TRBD1 (5 bases). This CDR3 region has 14 residues. Germline loops: CDR1 GTSNPN, CDR2 SVGIG (reference sequence). V was trimmed by 2 bases and J by 6 bases, leaving 14 bases between them. The CDR3 spells CAWSRLLGPNTIYF. CDR3 coding DNA: TGTGCCTGGAGTCGACTCCTGGGGCCAAACACCATATATTTT.

V and J are TRBV28 and TRBJ2-2, with 10 positions matching TRBD2. J gave up 5 bases and V 5 bases, and 8 bases lay outside the gene matches. This CDR3 comprises 16 residues. Germline V gives CDR1 MDHEN, CDR2 SYDVKM. This CDR3 is CASSGLAGAETGELFF. The CDR3 nucleotides read TGTGCCAGCAGTGGTCTAGCGGGAGCCGAAACCGGGGAGCTGTTTTTT.

V and J are TRBV6-1 and TRBJ2-5; 7 positions match TRBD2. The V segment lost 6 bases and the J segment 5 bases; nucleotides outside the gene matches: 12. In germline, CDR1 is MNHNS, CDR2 SASEGT. The CDR3 spans 15 residues. The CDR3 nucleotides read TGTGCCAGCAGCAGGGAGGGAGGGCCCTGGGAGACCCAGTACTTC. Translated, it gives CASSREGGPWETQYF.

This chain joins TRBV29-1 and TRBJ2-1; TRBD1 is a possible D gene (6 bases). V lost 1 base, J lost 8 bases, and 15 bases lay in between. The CDR3 length is 14 residues. Germline-derived CDR1 and CDR2 are SQVTM and ANQGSEA. CDR3 in amino acids: CSVEGYREMDEQFF. CDR3 DNA: TGCAGCGTTGAAGGGTACAGGGAGATGGATGAGCAGTTCTTC.

This chain connects TRBV7-6 to TRBJ2-7; 7 nucleotides agree with TRBD2. Germline values: CDR1 SGHVS, CDR2 FNYEAQ. J lost 4 bases, V lost 6 bases, and 15 bases had no gene match. This CDR3 comprises 16 residues. In DNA form, the CDR3 reads TGTGCCAGCAGTTCCCTGGTGGGGTTAGCGGGTTACGAGCAGTACTTC. This gives the protein CASSSLVGLAGYEQYF.

The chain uses TRBV5-1 and TRBJ2-3, with TRBD2 identical over 14 bases. The CDR3 totals 16 residues. Unmatched junction bases numbered 5, after V lost 4 bases and J lost 4 bases. Germline CDR1 and CDR2: SGHRS and YFSETQ. DNA of the CDR3: TGCGCCAGCAGCCCGACTAGCGGGAGGGGACCAGATACGCAGTATTTT. Protein: CASSPTSGRGPDTQYF.

The chain has TRBV19 and TRBJ2-7; 7 bases map to TRBD1. CDR1 and CDR2 from the germline V gene are LNHDA and SQIVND (reference sequence). The CDR3 covers 15 residues. V dropped 5 bases and J dropped 1; count of bases not matched to a gene: 8. CDR3 sequence: CASSVGEGASYEQYF. DNA of the CDR3: TGTGCCAGTAGTGTGGGAGAGGGGGCTTCCTACGAGCAGTACTTC.

The chain has TRBV5-4 and TRBJ2-5; a possible D gene is TRBD1 (6 bases). V was shortened by 4 bases and J by 4 bases, with 29 bases between the two germline ends. Germline CDR1 SGHNT, CDR2 YYREEE (reference sequence). The CDR3 extends over 19 amino acids. The CDR3 spells CASSPRPSYYDRRRETQYF. The CDR3, as DNA: TGTGCCAGCAGCCCCCGCCCGTCTTACTACGACAGGCGGCGAGAGACCCAGTACTTC.

The rearrangement uses TRBV30 and TRBJ2-1; perhaps TRBD1 as D (6 bases). Trimming removed 3 bases at V and 6 bases at J, with 12 bases between. Germline V lookup: CDR1 GTSNPN, CDR2 SVGIG (reference sequence). The CDR3 runs 13 residues. CDR3 in amino acids: CAWSRDRFNEQFF. The CDR3 DNA is TGTGCCTGGAGCCGAGACAGGTTCAATGAGCAGTTCTTC.

This clone has a handful of counts. The chain couples TRBV30 to TRBJ2-1; D may be TRBD1 (6 bases). The CDR3 consists of 14 residues. The germline V gene encodes CDR1 GTSNPN and CDR2 SVGIG (reference sequence). With 8 bases removed from V and 0 bases from J, the gap between germline ends came to 14 bases. The CDR3 nucleotides read TGTGCCGGCCACGGGACAAACTCCTACAATGAGCAGTTCTTC. This translates into CAGHGTNSYNEQFF.

This chain joins TRBV27 and TRBJ1-4; 7 bases map to TRBD1. Trimming took 3 bases from V and 6 from J; bases not matched to a gene: 4. Per germline, CDR1 MNHEY and CDR2 SMNVEV (reference sequence). The CDR3 is made up of 14 amino acids. For the CDR3, the DNA is TGTGCCAGCAGTTTCTCCGACAGGGATGAAAAACTGTTTTTT. This gives the protein CASSFSDRDEKLFF.

This chain uses TRBV5-3 with TRBJ2-3, with 8 bases fitting TRBD1. TRBV5-3 is reported as an ORF; its role is uncertain. The CDR3 consists of 17 residues. V lost 2 bases and J lost 0; bases outside the gene matches: 8. The CDR3 DNA reads as TGTGCCAGAAGCTTTCAAACAGGGGGTCTGAGCACAGATACGCAGTATTTT. Its protein is CARSFQTGGLSTDTQYF.

The gene calls are TRBV10-2 and TRBJ2-7, with 7 bases identical to TRBD1. This CDR3 has 14 amino acids. Trimming took 5 bases from V and 0 from J; bases not matched to a gene: 4. Germline V gene data show CDR1 as WSHSY and CDR2 as SAAADI. CDR3 protein: CASSLRQGSYEQYF. The DNA for the CDR3 is TGCGCCAGCAGTCTTCGACAGGGCTCCTACGAGCAGTACTTC.

Written as DNA, the CDR3 is TGTGCCAGCAGTCCGGGGTGGGGTCGGTATGAGCAGTTCTTC. Translating it yields CASSPGWGRYEQFF. The chain couples TRBV27 to TRBJ2-1, with D maybe TRBD2 (5 bases). The CDR3 runs 14 residues. V lost 5 bases to trimming and J lost 8 bases, with 16 bases between them. Germline assignment: CDR1 MNHEY and CDR2 SMNVEV (reference sequence).

This chain uses TRBV6-5 with TRBJ2-3, with D perhaps matching TRBD2 (5 bases). This CDR3 has 13 residues. The germline V gene has CDR1 MNHEY and CDR2 SVGAGI. Trimming shortened V by 5 bases and J by 3 bases, and 9 bases separated the two germline ends. Here the CDR3 reads CASSDRGTDTQYF. CDR3 nucleotides: TGTGCCAGCAGTGACCGGGGAACAGATACGCAGTATTTT.

This sequence joins TRBV19 and TRBJ1-1, with D unresolved. CDR1 and CDR2 (germline): LNHDA, SQIVND (reference sequence). There are 15 residues in the CDR3. Trimming removed 4 bases at V and 5 bases at J, with 17 bases between. The DNA for the CDR3 is TGTGCCAGTAGTAGCCGAGGACGGGGATTGACTGAAGCTTTCTTT. It codes for CASSSRGRGLTEAFF.